This T cell receptor (beta chain) was captured by sequencing in a study of technical replicates of blood from a handful of donors. Trimming cost V 2 bases and J 6 bases; bases outside gene matches: 4. This CDR3 region has 13 residues. CDR1 is MNHEY, CDR2 SMNVEV, per germline (reference sequence). Generated by immunoSEQ multiplex PCR, the TCRdb table keeps only in-frame clones and is missing some. This sample carries 75,000 to 95,000 clones, about 96% of them seen once, and the ten largest clones take around 0.4%. The V gene is TRBV27, the J gene TRBJ2-7; 7 bases map to TRBD2. The material sequenced was T cells isolated from PBMCs. This clonotype was obtained from a human donor in good health. The CDR3 protein is CASSLAGVREQYF. The CDR3 DNA is TGTGCCAGCAGTTTAGCGGGAGTTCGCGAGCAGTACTTC.